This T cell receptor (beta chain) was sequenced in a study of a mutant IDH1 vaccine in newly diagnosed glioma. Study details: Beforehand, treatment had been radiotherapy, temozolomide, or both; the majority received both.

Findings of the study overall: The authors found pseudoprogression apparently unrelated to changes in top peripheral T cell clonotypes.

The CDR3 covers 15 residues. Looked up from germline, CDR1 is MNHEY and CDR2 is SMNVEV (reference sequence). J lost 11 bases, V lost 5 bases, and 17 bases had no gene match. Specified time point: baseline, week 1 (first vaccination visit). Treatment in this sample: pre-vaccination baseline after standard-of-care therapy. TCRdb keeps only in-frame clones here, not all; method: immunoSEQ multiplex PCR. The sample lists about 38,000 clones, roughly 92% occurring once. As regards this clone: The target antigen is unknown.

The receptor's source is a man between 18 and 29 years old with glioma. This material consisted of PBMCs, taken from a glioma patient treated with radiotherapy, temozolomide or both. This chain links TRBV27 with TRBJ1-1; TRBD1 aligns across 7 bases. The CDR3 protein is CASSPSRQGSVEAFF. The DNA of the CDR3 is TGTGCCAGCAGTCCGTCCAGACAGGGTAGTGTCGAGGCTTTCTTT.